Listed here are 21 T cell receptor beta chains from one sample, sequenced in a study of shared clonotypes between healthy human individuals. TCRdb's table, derived via immunoSEQ multiplex PCR, lists solely in-frame clones and lacks some. Of 850,000 to 1,200,000 clones in the sample, around 74% are singletons; the top ten hold 1.4%. Input material: memory CD4+ T cells sorted from blood. Subset noted: CD45RA-negative fraction. The receptors stem from a young man in good health.

The chain recombines TRBV14 with TRBJ2-3, with D unclear. This CDR3 is 16 amino acids long. Looked up from germline, CDR1 is SGHDN and CDR2 is FVKESK. With 2 bases removed from V and 6 bases from J, the gap between germline ends came to 18 bases. CDR3 sequence reads: CASSQLGTSLVDTQYF. CDR3 coding DNA: TGTGCCAGCAGCCAATTAGGTACGTCCCTCGTGGATACGCAGTATTTT.

The chain joins TRBV28 to TRBJ2-5; TRBD2 agrees at 9 bases. The ends lost 4 bases at V and 5 bases at J; junction bases unmatched: 5. The CDR3 totals 14 residues. The germline gives CDR1 MDHEN, CDR2 SYDVKM. The CDR3 DNA is TGTGCCAGCAGTTCAGCGGGGGGCCGGGAGACCCAGTACTTC. Protein sequence: CASSSAGGRETQYF.

V usage is TRBV30 and J usage is TRBJ2-5; D gene ambiguous. V lost 2 bases and J 5 bases, leaving 6 bases between the germline ends. The germline gives CDR1 GTSNPN, CDR2 SVGIG (reference sequence). The CDR3 contains 11 residues. The DNA for the CDR3 is TGTGCCTGGAGTCCTCGGGAGACCCAGTACTTC. This encodes CAWSPRETQYF. Filled out from reference TRBV30 and TRBJ2-5, the complete variable domain reads SQTIHQWPATLVQPVGSPLSLECTVEGTSNPNLYWYRQAAGRGLQLLFYSVGIGQISSEVPQNLSASRPQDRQFILSSKKLLLSDSGFYLCAWSPRETQYFGPGTRLLVL.

The rearrangement uses TRBV6-1 and TRBJ2-3, with D uncertain. The CDR3 contains 15 residues. The V gene's germline CDR1 is MNHNS and CDR2 SASEGT. V was shortened by 1 base and J by 0 bases, with 8 bases between the two germline ends. CDR3 protein: CASSEDTTSTDTQYF. The CDR3 region has the DNA TGTGCCAGCAGTGAAGACACCACTAGCACAGATACGCAGTATTTT.

The chain uses TRBV14 and TRBJ1-1; D unresolved. V was cut by 6 bases and J by 5 bases, with 16 bases left in between. Germline CDR1 SGHDN, CDR2 FVKESK. CDR3 length equals 14 residues. CDR3 DNA sequence: TGTGCCAGCAGTACGACCAGAAGTGGGACTGAAGCTTTCTTT. Translated: CASSTTRSGTEAFF.

The V call is TRBV15, the J call TRBJ2-7; TRBD1 aligns across 7 bases. V trimming: 4 bases; J trimming: 0 bases; junction bases outside the gene matches: 12. This CDR3 has 17 residues. Per germline, CDR1 LNHNV and CDR2 YYDKDF (reference sequence). The CDR3 region is CATSIWGTACYSYEQYF. The CDR3 coding sequence is TGTGCCACCAGCATTTGGGGGACAGCCTGTTACTCCTACGAGCAGTACTTC.

The count of this clone is one. The V and J genes are TRBV6-5 and TRBJ1-6; D might be TRBD1 (5 bases). CDR3 size: 14 residues. V dropped 7 bases and J dropped 5 bases, with 12 bases sitting between them. Germline V lookup: CDR1 MNHEY, CDR2 SVGAGI. The CDR3 nucleotides are TGTGCCAGCAATGGTAGGGGTCATAATTCACCCCTCCACTTT. It encodes CASNGRGHNSPLHF.

The chain uses TRBV7-2 and TRBJ1-2; no clear D gene. This CDR3 region has 11 residues. Deletions cut 5 bases from V and 13 bases from J, with 14 bases between. Germline V gene lookup returns CDR1 SGHTA and CDR2 FQGNSA. This chain's CDR3 is CASSVGPGPTF. CDR3 coding DNA: TGTGCCAGCAGCGTCGGACCTGGTCCCACCTTC.

The V and J genes are TRBV7-6 and TRBJ2-7; 8 nucleotides line up with TRBD2. There are 15 residues in the CDR3. J lost 2 bases, V lost 3 bases, and 6 bases had no gene match. Germline loops: CDR1 SGHVS, CDR2 FNYEAQ. CDR3 sequence (DNA): TGTGCCAGCAGCTTGACAGCGGGAGCCCCCTACGAGCAGTACTTC. As protein: CASSLTAGAPYEQYF. Drawing the rest from reference TRBV7-6 and TRBJ2-7, the complete variable domain is GAGVSQSPRYKVTKRGQDVALRCDPISGHVSLYWYRQALGQGPEFLTYFNYEAQQDKSGLPNDRFSAERPEGSISTLTIQRTEQRDSAMYRCASSLTAGAPYEQYFGPGTRLTVT.

The chain uses TRBV27 and TRBJ1-2; 12 bases align to TRBD1. The CDR3 runs 19 residues. V gave up 4 bases and J gave up 5 bases; unmatched junction bases: 17. CDR1 is MNHEY and CDR2 is SMNVEV in the germline V gene (reference sequence). CDR3 bases: TGTGCCAGCAGTTCCCCATCTTCCGGGACAGGGGGCCGATGGTATGGCTACACCTTC. It encodes CASSSPSSGTGGRWYGYTF.

This clone has more than one count but fewer than ten. Here the CDR3 DNA reads TGTGCCTGGAGAGGGGACACCTACAATGAGCAGTTCTTC. Its translation: CAWRGDTYNEQFF. The rearrangement uses TRBV30 and TRBJ2-1; D perhaps matches TRBD1 (6 bases). The CDR3 is 13 amino acids. V was shortened by 3 bases and J by 2 bases, with 8 bases between the two germline ends. Germline lookup yields CDR1 GTSNPN and CDR2 SVGIG (reference sequence). Drawing the rest from reference TRBV30 and TRBJ2-1, the complete variable domain is SQTIHQWPATLVQPVGSPLSLECTVEGTSNPNLYWYRQAAGRGLQLLFYSVGIGQISSEVPQNLSASRPQDRQFILSSKKLLLSDSGFYLCAWRGDTYNEQFFGPGTRLTVL.

With regard to this clone: Distinct nucleotide sequences in the sample also encode this CDR3. The chain couples TRBV6-5 to TRBJ1-5; the D gene is possibly TRBD1 (6 bases). The CDR3 totals 13 residues. From germline, CDR1 is MNHEY and CDR2 SVGAGI. The V gene lost 6 bases and the J gene lost 2 bases, with 8 bases spanning the gap. CDR3 sequence reads: CASRRQGNQPQHF. CDR3 nucleotide sequence: TGTGCCAGCAGAAGACAGGGCAATCAGCCCCAGCATTTT.

This CDR3 reads CASSQDEGKETQYF. The CDR3 DNA follows: TGCGCCAGCAGCCAAGATGAGGGGAAAGAGACCCAGTACTTC. The chain carries TRBV4-1 and TRBJ2-5; possibly TRBD1 or TRBD2 for D (5 bases each). This CDR3 has 14 amino acids. In germline, CDR1 is MGHRA, CDR2 YSYEKL. The V gene lost 0 bases and the J gene lost 3 bases, with 8 bases spanning the gap.

The gene calls are TRBV28 and TRBJ1-2, with TRBD1 matching over 7 bases. V shed 6 bases, J shed 3 bases, and the junction held 7 bases outside the gene matches. Germline V gene data show CDR1 as MDHEN and CDR2 as SYDVKM. There are 14 residues in the CDR3. CDR3 in amino acids: CASSPQGGHYGYTF. The CDR3 DNA is TGTGCCAGCAGCCCCCAGGGGGGACACTATGGCTACACCTTC.

Written as DNA, the CDR3 is TGTGCCAGCAGCCTGGACAGGCAGAACACTGAAGCTTTCTTT. It encodes CASSLDRQNTEAFF. The J gene is TRBJ1-1, the V gene TRBV11-2; TRBD1 agrees at 7 bases. From germline, CDR1 is SGHAT and CDR2 FQNNGV. The CDR3 consists of 14 residues. Unmatched junction bases numbered 4, after V lost 5 bases and J lost 1 base.

This chain uses TRBV5-4 with TRBJ1-1, with 7 bases that match TRBD1. The CDR3 length is 16 residues. Germline V lookup: CDR1 SGHNT, CDR2 YYREEE (reference sequence). The J segment lost 0 bases and the V segment lost 4 bases, leaving 9 bases of the junction unmatched. CDR3 sequence reads: CASSRQGRQLNTEAFF. The CDR3 DNA is TGTGCCAGCAGCCGACAGGGAAGACAGCTGAACACTGAAGCTTTCTTT.

The J gene is TRBJ2-7, the V gene TRBV10-1; TRBD1 matches 7 bases. V lost 0 bases and J lost 4; bases outside the gene matches: 6. The CDR3 loop spans 15 amino acids. Per germline, CDR1 WNHNN and CDR2 SYGVQD (reference sequence). CDR3 amino acids: CASSESAGGRYEQYF. CDR3 nucleotide sequence: TGCGCCAGCAGTGAGTCGGCAGGGGGTAGGTACGAGCAGTACTTC.

V usage is TRBV11-3 and J usage is TRBJ2-2; possible D gene TRBD2, 5 bases. CDR1 SGHNT and CDR2 YENEEA come from the germline V gene. Trimming removed 5 bases at V and 2 bases at J, with 18 bases between. The CDR3 has 17 residues. CDR3 loop: CASSPVRGRANTGELFF. CDR3 bases: TGTGCCAGCAGCCCCGTACGTGGGCGGGCCAACACCGGGGAGCTGTTTTTT.

V usage is TRBV19 and J usage is TRBJ2-2; D remains unclear. Germline V gene lookup returns CDR1 LNHDA and CDR2 SQIVND (reference sequence). This CDR3 comprises 11 residues. Trimming left V 5 bases short and J 8 bases short, with 6 bases between. CDR3 DNA: TGTGCCAGTAGTGTGACGGGGGAGCTGTTTTTT. Encoded protein: CASSVTGELFF. Supplemented by reference TRBV19 and TRBJ2-2, the full variable domain reads DGGITQSPKYLFRKEGQNVTLSCEQNLNHDAMYWYRQDPGQGLRLIYYSQIVNDFQKGDIAEGYSVSREKKESFPLTVTSAQKNPTAFYLCASSVTGELFFGEGSRLTVL.

The J gene is TRBJ1-2, the V gene TRBV4-1, with D uncertain. Trimming took off 0 bases at V and 7 bases at J, with 6 bases between the two ends. The germline V gene has CDR1 MGHRA and CDR2 YSYEKL. The CDR3 contains 12 residues. CDR3 coding DNA: TGCGCCAGCAGCCAAGATAGAAGTGGCTACACCTTC. Protein: CASSQDRSGYTF.

This rearrangement joins TRBV6-6 to TRBJ1-2; a possible D gene is TRBD1 (5 bases). Germline-derived CDR1 and CDR2 are MNHNY and SVGAGI (reference sequence). CDR3 length equals 13 residues. The V end was cut by 6 bases, the J end by 8 bases, with 16 bases between. The DNA for the CDR3 is TGTGCCAGCAGACCCGGAGGGGCTGAAGGCTACACCTTC. It is translated as CASRPGGAEGYTF.